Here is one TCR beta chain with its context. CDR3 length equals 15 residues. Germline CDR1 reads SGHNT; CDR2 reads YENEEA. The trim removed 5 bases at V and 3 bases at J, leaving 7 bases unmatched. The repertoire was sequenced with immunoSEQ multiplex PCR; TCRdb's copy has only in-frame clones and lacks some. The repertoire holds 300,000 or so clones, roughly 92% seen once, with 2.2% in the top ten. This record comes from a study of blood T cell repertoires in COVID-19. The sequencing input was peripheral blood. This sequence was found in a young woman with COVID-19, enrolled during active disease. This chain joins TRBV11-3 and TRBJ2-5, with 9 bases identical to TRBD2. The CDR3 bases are TGTGCCAGCAGCCGCCGGACTAGCGCAGAAGAGACCCAGTACTTC. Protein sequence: CASSRRTSAEETQYF.